These T cell receptor beta chains were read from a single sample in a study of response to subunit inactivated influenza vaccine. Each CDR3 protein gets one entry after TCRdb re-called the RT-PCR reads with MiXCR. The table records over 300,000 distinct CDR3 sequences, around a fifth of them present only once. Source: PBMCs from blood, taken around 22 months after vaccination. The receptor set was obtained from a man aged 50-75 years who received an inactivated influenza vaccine. Each CDR3 is given with its conserved first and last residue. Each record gives: clone size, V gene, D gene, J gene, CDR3 DNA, CDR3 protein. The D gene is left open where the match is weak. Not every row has a clone size; where given, it reads once, few, many or a size class.

clone size: few
V gene: TRBV19
D gene: TRBD1
J gene: TRBJ2-1
CDR3 DNA: TGTGCCAGTAGTATCTCCAGGGGGATTTTCCATGAGCAGTTCTTC
CDR3 protein: CASSISRGIFHEQFF

clone size: many
V gene: TRBV20-1
D gene: -
J gene: TRBJ1-2
CDR3 DNA: TGCAGTGCCACGGGGGGGCGCGAATCAGCCTATGGCTACACCTTC
CDR3 protein: CSATGGRESAYGYTF

clone size: -
V gene: TRBV29-1
D gene: -
J gene: TRBJ2-7
CDR3 DNA: TGCAGCGTTCACGATTCGTACGAGCAGTACTTC
CDR3 protein: CSVHDSYEQYF

clone size: -
V gene: TRBV20-1
D gene: -
J gene: TRBJ2-3
CDR3 DNA: TGCAGTGCTACCACCTACGCGGGGAGATACACAGATACGCAGTATTTT
CDR3 protein: CSATTYAGRYTDTQYF

clone size: -
V gene: TRBV6-5
D gene: TRBD1
J gene: TRBJ1-2
CDR3 DNA: TGTGCCAGCAGTTACTTCAAGACAGGGGAGGGTCATGCTGGCTACACCTTC
CDR3 protein: CASSYFKTGEGHAGYTF

clone size: many
V gene: TRBV20-1
D gene: TRBD2
J gene: TRBJ2-1
CDR3 DNA: TGCAGTGCTAGAGTATTAGCGGGGGGGTCCTACAATGAGCAGTTCTTC
CDR3 protein: CSARVLAGGSYNEQFF

clone size: few
V gene: TRBV11-2
D gene: TRBD1
J gene: TRBJ2-2
CDR3 DNA: TGTGCCAGTTACCCCCGACAGGGGGGGACCGGGGAGCTGTTTTTT
CDR3 protein: CASYPRQGGTGELFF

clone size: few
V gene: TRBV4-2
D gene: TRBD1
J gene: TRBJ2-7
CDR3 DNA: TGTGCCAGCAGCGCTAGGACAGGGGACACCTACGAGCAGTACTTC
CDR3 protein: CASSARTGDTYEQYF

clone size: few
V gene: TRBV28
D gene: -
J gene: TRBJ1-4
CDR3 DNA: TGTGCCAGCAGTTCCCTCCGGGACGGTCATGAAAAACTGTTTTTT
CDR3 protein: CASSSLRDGHEKLFF

clone size: -
V gene: TRBV19
D gene: -
J gene: TRBJ1-5
CDR3 DNA: TGTGCCAGTAGTATCACCCGGGAACCTAATAGCAATCAGCCCCAGCATTTT
CDR3 protein: CASSITREPNSNQPQHF

clone size: -
V gene: TRBV9
D gene: -
J gene: TRBJ1-2
CDR3 DNA: TGTGCCAGCAGCGTAGATATAGAGAACTATGGCTACACCTTC
CDR3 protein: CASSVDIENYGYTF

clone size: -
V gene: TRBV6-2/TRBV6-3
D gene: -
J gene: TRBJ2-5
CDR3 DNA: TGTGCCAGCAGTTACGACGGGGATCCAGGGATGAAAGAGACCCAGTACTTC
CDR3 protein: CASSYDGDPGMKETQYF

clone size: -
V gene: TRBV11-2
D gene: -
J gene: TRBJ2-5
CDR3 DNA: TGTGCCAGCAGCTTTTCCAGGGCAGAGACCCAGTACTTC
CDR3 protein: CASSFSRAETQYF

clone size: -
V gene: TRBV2
D gene: -
J gene: TRBJ2-7
CDR3 DNA: TGTGCCAGCAGTGAACGTTACGAGCAGTACTTC
CDR3 protein: CASSERYEQYF

clone size: -
V gene: TRBV29-1
D gene: -
J gene: TRBJ1-1
CDR3 DNA: TGCAGCGTTGAAGGAGCGGGGGGTACTGAAGCTTTCTTT
CDR3 protein: CSVEGAGGTEAFF

clone size: -
V gene: TRBV6-5
D gene: -
J gene: TRBJ2-5
CDR3 DNA: TGTGCCAGCATTAGGGGAGAGACCCAGTACTTC
CDR3 protein: CASIRGETQYF

clone size: -
V gene: TRBV5-1
D gene: -
J gene: TRBJ2-1
CDR3 DNA: TGCGCCAGCAGCAAGGACTCTCTGGGGAATGAGCAGTTCTTC
CDR3 protein: CASSKDSLGNEQFF

clone size: few
V gene: TRBV4-3
D gene: TRBD2
J gene: TRBJ2-1
CDR3 DNA: TGCGCCAGCAGCCAAGGGTTGGGACTAGCGGGGGGCAATTCCTACAATGAGCAGTTCTTC
CDR3 protein: CASSQGLGLAGGNSYNEQFF

clone size: -
V gene: TRBV5-4
D gene: -
J gene: TRBJ2-2
CDR3 DNA: TGTGCCAGCAGCGGGCTCCGGGGGTCCGGGGAGCTGTTTTTT
CDR3 protein: CASSGLRGSGELFF

clone size: -
V gene: TRBV3-1
D gene: -
J gene: TRBJ1-1
CDR3 DNA: TGTGCCAGCAGCTACAGAGGGGGAAGGGGTGAAGCTTTCTTT
CDR3 protein: CASSYRGGRGEAFF

clone size: -
V gene: TRBV5-1
D gene: -
J gene: TRBJ2-4
CDR3 DNA: TGCGCCAGCAGCCTCCCCGGCGGAGGAGCCAAAAACATTCAGTACTTC
CDR3 protein: CASSLPGGGAKNIQYF

clone size: -
V gene: TRBV28
D gene: -
J gene: TRBJ2-3
CDR3 DNA: TGTGCCAGCAGTTTCACGGGAGCCCCAGATACGCAGTATTTT
CDR3 protein: CASSFTGAPDTQYF

clone size: few
V gene: TRBV5-1
D gene: -
J gene: TRBJ1-1
CDR3 DNA: TGCGCCAGCAGCTTGCTGGGGGCGGTGGGCACTGAAGCTTTCTTT
CDR3 protein: CASSLLGAVGTEAFF

clone size: -
V gene: TRBV29-1
D gene: TRBD2
J gene: TRBJ2-3
CDR3 DNA: TGCAGCTGCGGGGGGAATTATACGCAGTATTTT
CDR3 protein: CSCGGNYTQYF

clone size: -
V gene: TRBV20-1
D gene: -
J gene: TRBJ2-7
CDR3 DNA: TGCAGTGCTAGTAGGGCTTTCCAGTCCTACGAGCAGTACTTC
CDR3 protein: CSASRAFQSYEQYF

clone size: few
V gene: TRBV7-9
D gene: -
J gene: TRBJ2-5
CDR3 DNA: TGTGCCACCAGTGGGCAAGAGACCCAGTACTTC
CDR3 protein: CATSGQETQYF

clone size: -
V gene: TRBV12-3/TRBV12-4
D gene: TRBD2
J gene: TRBJ2-1
CDR3 DNA: TGTGCCAGCAATTCAGGTCGACGGGGGACTAGCGGGAGGTATGAGCAGTTCTTC
CDR3 protein: CASNSGRRGTSGRYEQFF

clone size: -
V gene: TRBV19
D gene: TRBD1
J gene: TRBJ1-5
CDR3 DNA: TGTGCCAGTAGTTCCTCGGCAGGGGGAAATAGCAATCAGCCCCAGCATTTT
CDR3 protein: CASSSSAGGNSNQPQHF

clone size: many
V gene: TRBV6-2/TRBV6-3
D gene: -
J gene: TRBJ2-1
CDR3 DNA: TGTGCCAGCAGTTACGAGCCTAATGAGCAGTTCTTC
CDR3 protein: CASSYEPNEQFF